This T cell receptor (beta chain) was captured by sequencing in a study of T-cell reconstitution after alpha-beta-depleted transplantation in children. The authors prepared the TCRbeta library with unique molecular identifiers. TCRdb called the PCR reads again in MiXCR, with one record for every CDR3 protein. Among about 610,000 distinct CDR3 sequences listed, under 12% were seen once. CDR1 and CDR2 from the germline V gene are MNHEY and SMNVEV (reference sequence). V was shortened by 8 bases and J by 2 bases, with 10 bases between the two germline ends. The CDR3 is made up of 13 amino acids. V and J are TRBV27 and TRBJ1-3; D unresolved. The receptor's source is a human donor who donated a stem cell graft to a child with acute myeloid leukemia. The source material was PBMCs from the stem cell graft donor, sampled from the stem cell graft. CDR3 region: CASSILAGNTIYF. CDR3 coding DNA: TGTGCCAGCTCTATACTAGCTGGAAACACCATATATTTT.